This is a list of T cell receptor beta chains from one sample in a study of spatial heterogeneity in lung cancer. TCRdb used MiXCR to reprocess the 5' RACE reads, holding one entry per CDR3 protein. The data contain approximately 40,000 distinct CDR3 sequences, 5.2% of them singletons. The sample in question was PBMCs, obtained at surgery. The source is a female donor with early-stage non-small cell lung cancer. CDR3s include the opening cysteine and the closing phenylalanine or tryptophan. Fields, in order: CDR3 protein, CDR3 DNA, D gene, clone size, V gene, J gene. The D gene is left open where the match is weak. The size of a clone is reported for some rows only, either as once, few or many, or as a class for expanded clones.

cdr3_aa: CASSPHYQGWTSSNYGYTF
cdr3_nt: TGTGCCAGTAGTCCGCACTACCAGGGATGGACATCCTCTAACTATGGCTACACCTTC
d_call: NA
clone_size: few
v_call: TRBV19
j_call: TRBJ1-2

cdr3_aa: CASSSPRSTGEEAFF
cdr3_nt: TGTGCCAGCAGTTCTCCCCGTTCGACCGGGGAGGAAGCTTTCTTT
d_call: NA
clone_size: many
v_call: TRBV28
j_call: TRBJ1-1

cdr3_aa: CASSRSGTSGGDTQYF
cdr3_nt: TGTGCCAGCAGCCGTTCGGGGACTAGCGGGGGAGATACGCAGTATTTT
d_call: TRBD2
clone_size: NA
v_call: TRBV7-8
j_call: TRBJ2-3

cdr3_aa: CSARPSVEAKNIQYF
cdr3_nt: TGCAGTGCTAGACCTTCTGTCGAAGCCAAAAACATTCAGTACTTC
d_call: NA
clone_size: many
v_call: TRBV20-1
j_call: TRBJ2-4

cdr3_aa: CASRVRVAGNQPQHF
cdr3_nt: TGCGCCAGCAGAGTCAGGGTCGCCGGCAATCAGCCCCAGCATTTT
d_call: NA
clone_size: many
v_call: TRBV4-1
j_call: TRBJ1-5

cdr3_aa: CSVTSGQGPEQYF
cdr3_nt: TGCAGCGTTACCTCGGGACAGGGTCCCGAGCAGTACTTC
d_call: TRBD1
clone_size: many
v_call: TRBV29-1
j_call: TRBJ2-7

cdr3_aa: CASSLAPTRTGELFF
cdr3_nt: TGCGCCAGCAGCCTCGCCCCCACTCGAACCGGGGAGCTGTTTTTT
d_call: NA
clone_size: NA
v_call: TRBV4-1
j_call: TRBJ2-2

cdr3_aa: CASRTLKGHRNQPQHF
cdr3_nt: TGTGCCAGCAGGACCTTGAAAGGGCATCGCAATCAGCCCCAGCATTTT
d_call: NA
clone_size: few
v_call: TRBV6-2/TRBV6-3
j_call: TRBJ1-5

cdr3_aa: CSARDPRGATEAFF
cdr3_nt: TGCAGTGCTAGAGACCCCAGGGGGGCCACTGAAGCTTTCTTT
d_call: TRBD1
clone_size: many
v_call: TRBV20-1
j_call: TRBJ1-1

cdr3_aa: CASSDGQLYEQYF
cdr3_nt: TGTGCCAGCAGTGATGGGCAGCTCTACGAGCAGTACTTC
d_call: NA
clone_size: many
v_call: TRBV2
j_call: TRBJ2-7

cdr3_aa: CASSPPDRGTDTQYF
cdr3_nt: TGTGCCAGCTCACCACCGGACAGGGGGACAGATACGCAGTATTTT
d_call: TRBD1
clone_size: NA
v_call: TRBV18
j_call: TRBJ2-3

cdr3_aa: CASSDRPSVTNQPQHF
cdr3_nt: TGTGCCAGCAGTGATAGGCCCTCCGTTACCAATCAGCCCCAGCATTTT
d_call: NA
clone_size: few
v_call: TRBV2
j_call: TRBJ1-5

cdr3_aa: CVSSPQGEAFF
cdr3_nt: TGTGTCAGCTCACCGCAGGGGGAAGCTTTCTTT
d_call: NA
clone_size: NA
v_call: TRBV18
j_call: TRBJ1-1

cdr3_aa: CASSFSGTGYEQYF
cdr3_nt: TGTGCCAGCAGTTTCTCCGGGACAGGCTACGAGCAGTACTTC
d_call: TRBD1
clone_size: many
v_call: TRBV27
j_call: TRBJ2-7

cdr3_aa: CASNRERNSPLHF
cdr3_nt: TGTGCCAGCAACAGGGAAAGAAATTCACCCCTCCACTTT
d_call: NA
clone_size: many
v_call: TRBV2
j_call: TRBJ1-6

cdr3_aa: CAWSVSGASTDTQYF
cdr3_nt: TGTGCCTGGAGTGTGAGCGGGGCTAGCACAGATACGCAGTATTTT
d_call: TRBD2
clone_size: few
v_call: TRBV30
j_call: TRBJ2-3

cdr3_aa: CSAREGKGKQYF
cdr3_nt: TGCAGTGCTAGAGAGGGAAAAGGGAAGCAGTACTTC
d_call: NA
clone_size: few
v_call: TRBV20-1
j_call: TRBJ2-7

cdr3_aa: CASSDPGLAGTYEQYF
cdr3_nt: TGTGCCAGCAGTGACCCAGGACTAGCGGGGACCTACGAGCAGTACTTC
d_call: TRBD2
clone_size: few
v_call: TRBV2
j_call: TRBJ2-7

cdr3_aa: CASSSLGIRARETQYF
cdr3_nt: TGTGCCAGCAGTTCCCTAGGTATCCGGGCACGAGAGACCCAGTACTTC
d_call: NA
clone_size: NA
v_call: TRBV6-2/TRBV6-3
j_call: TRBJ2-5

cdr3_aa: CASSLRDFSLSSYNEQFF
cdr3_nt: TGTGCCAGCAGCTTACGGGACTTTTCATTAAGCTCCTACAATGAGCAGTTCTTC
d_call: NA
clone_size: few
v_call: TRBV5-6
j_call: TRBJ2-1

cdr3_aa: CSVDDGAGEQYF
cdr3_nt: TGCAGCGTTGATGACGGGGCCGGGGAGCAGTACTTC
d_call: NA
clone_size: many
v_call: TRBV29-1
j_call: TRBJ2-7

cdr3_aa: CASSSKTGQGRMGKDEQFF
cdr3_nt: TGCGCCAGCAGCTCGAAGACGGGACAGGGTCGAATGGGGAAGGATGAGCAGTTCTTC
d_call: TRBD1
clone_size: many
v_call: TRBV5-1
j_call: TRBJ2-1

cdr3_aa: CASSQDAGGKLNGYTF
cdr3_nt: TGCGCCAGCAGCCAAGATGCAGGGGGAAAGTTAAATGGCTACACCTTC
d_call: TRBD1
clone_size: many
v_call: TRBV4-3
j_call: TRBJ1-2

cdr3_aa: CASTIRSTAGEQYF
cdr3_nt: TGTGCCAGCACCATCCGGTCCACAGCTGGTGAGCAGTACTTC
d_call: NA
clone_size: many
v_call: TRBV2
j_call: TRBJ2-7

cdr3_aa: CASGLTAGLAFF
cdr3_nt: TGTGCTAGTGGTCTCACGGCGGGGTTAGCTTTCTTT
d_call: NA
clone_size: many
v_call: TRBV12-5
j_call: TRBJ1-1

cdr3_aa: CASSQERASGGRTQYF
cdr3_nt: TGCGCCAGCAGCCAAGAGAGGGCTAGCGGGGGGCGGACCCAGTACTTC
d_call: TRBD2
clone_size: many
v_call: TRBV4-1
j_call: TRBJ2-5

cdr3_aa: CATPHNRDREDQPQHF
cdr3_nt: TGTGCCACCCCCCATAACCGGGACAGGGAAGATCAGCCCCAGCATTTT
d_call: TRBD1
clone_size: many
v_call: TRBV15
j_call: TRBJ1-5

cdr3_aa: CASKLLGAGLDEQYF
cdr3_nt: TGCGCCAGCAAATTGCTGGGGGCTGGTTTGGACGAGCAGTACTTC
d_call: NA
clone_size: NA
v_call: TRBV5-1
j_call: TRBJ2-7

cdr3_aa: CASSLVVRETQYF
cdr3_nt: TGTGCCAGCAGCTTAGTCGTTCGAGAGACCCAGTACTTC
d_call: NA
clone_size: few
v_call: TRBV7-2
j_call: TRBJ2-5

cdr3_aa: CASSLDRGRVYEQYF
cdr3_nt: TGCGCCAGCAGCTTAGACAGGGGAAGGGTCTACGAGCAGTACTTC
d_call: TRBD1
clone_size: many
v_call: TRBV5-1
j_call: TRBJ2-7